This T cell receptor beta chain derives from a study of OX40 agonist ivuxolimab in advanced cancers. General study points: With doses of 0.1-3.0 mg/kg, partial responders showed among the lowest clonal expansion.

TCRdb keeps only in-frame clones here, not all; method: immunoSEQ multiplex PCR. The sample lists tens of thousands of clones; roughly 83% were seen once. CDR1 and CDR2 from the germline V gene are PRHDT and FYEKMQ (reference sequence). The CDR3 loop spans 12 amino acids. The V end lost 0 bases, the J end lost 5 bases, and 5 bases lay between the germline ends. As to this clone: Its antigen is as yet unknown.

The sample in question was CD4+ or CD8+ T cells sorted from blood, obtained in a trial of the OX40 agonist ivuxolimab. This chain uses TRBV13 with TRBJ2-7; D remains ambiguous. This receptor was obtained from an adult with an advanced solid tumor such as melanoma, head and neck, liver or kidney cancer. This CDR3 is CASSLGLDEQYF. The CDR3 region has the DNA TGTGCCAGCAGCTTAGGTCTCGACGAGCAGTACTTC.